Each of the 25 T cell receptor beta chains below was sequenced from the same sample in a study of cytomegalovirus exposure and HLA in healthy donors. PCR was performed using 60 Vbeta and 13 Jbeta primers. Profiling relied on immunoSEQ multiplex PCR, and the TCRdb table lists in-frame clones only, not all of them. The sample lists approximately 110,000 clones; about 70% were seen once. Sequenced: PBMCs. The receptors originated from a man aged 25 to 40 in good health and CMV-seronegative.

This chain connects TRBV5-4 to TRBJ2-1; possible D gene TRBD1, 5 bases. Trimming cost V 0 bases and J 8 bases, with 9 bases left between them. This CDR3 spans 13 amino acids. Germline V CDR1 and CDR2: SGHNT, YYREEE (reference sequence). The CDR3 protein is CASSLDWGDEQFF. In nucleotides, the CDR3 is TGTGCCAGCAGCTTGGACTGGGGCGATGAGCAGTTCTTC.

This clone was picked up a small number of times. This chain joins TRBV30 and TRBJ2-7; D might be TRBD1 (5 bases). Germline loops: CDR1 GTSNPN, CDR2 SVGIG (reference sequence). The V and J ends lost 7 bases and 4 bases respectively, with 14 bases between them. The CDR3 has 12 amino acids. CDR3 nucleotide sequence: TGTGCCTACCACGCCAAGGGGTACGAGCAGTACTTC. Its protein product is CAYHAKGYEQYF.

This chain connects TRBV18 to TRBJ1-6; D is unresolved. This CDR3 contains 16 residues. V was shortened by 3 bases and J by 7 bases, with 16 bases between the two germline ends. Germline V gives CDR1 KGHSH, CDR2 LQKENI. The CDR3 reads CASSPAQVPVNSPLHF. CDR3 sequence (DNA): TGTGCCAGCTCACCTGCCCAGGTACCCGTGAATTCACCCCTCCACTTT. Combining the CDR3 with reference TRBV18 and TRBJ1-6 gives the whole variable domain NAGVMQNPRHLVRRRGQEARLRCSPMKGHSHVYWYRQLPEEGLKFMVYLQKENIIDESGMPKERFSAEFPKEGPSILRIQQVVRGDSAAYFCASSPAQVPVNSPLHFGNGTRLTVT.

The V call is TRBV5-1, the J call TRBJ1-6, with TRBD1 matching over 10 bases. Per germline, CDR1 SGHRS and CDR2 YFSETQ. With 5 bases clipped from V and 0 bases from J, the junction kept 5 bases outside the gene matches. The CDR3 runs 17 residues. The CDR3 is CASSPGQGGSYNSPLHF. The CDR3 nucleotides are TGCGCCAGCAGTCCCGGACAGGGGGGCTCCTATAATTCACCCCTCCACTTT.

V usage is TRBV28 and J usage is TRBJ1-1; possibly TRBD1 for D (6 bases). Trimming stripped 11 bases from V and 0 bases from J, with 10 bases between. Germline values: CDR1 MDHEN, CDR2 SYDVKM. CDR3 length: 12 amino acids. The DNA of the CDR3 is TGTGCCGGACAGAAGCTGAACACTGAAGCTTTCTTT. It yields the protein CAGQKLNTEAFF.

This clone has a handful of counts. The CDR3 loop reads CASSPPGGTSVGWPQHF. The CDR3 region has the DNA TGTGCCAGCAGCCCCCCAGGGGGGACGAGCGTAGGTTGGCCCCAGCATTTT. The gene calls are TRBV28 and TRBJ1-5, with 7 bases aligning to TRBD1. CDR1 is MDHEN, CDR2 SYDVKM, per germline. The V gene end was trimmed by 6 bases and the J gene end by 9 bases; junction bases not matched to a gene: 20. This CDR3 comprises 17 residues.

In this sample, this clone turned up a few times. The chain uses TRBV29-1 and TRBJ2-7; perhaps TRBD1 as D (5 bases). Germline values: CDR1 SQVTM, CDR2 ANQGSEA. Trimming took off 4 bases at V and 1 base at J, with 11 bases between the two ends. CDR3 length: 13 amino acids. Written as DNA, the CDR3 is TGCAGCGTTGGAACAGGTACGTCCTACGAGCAGTACTTC. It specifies CSVGTGTSYEQYF.

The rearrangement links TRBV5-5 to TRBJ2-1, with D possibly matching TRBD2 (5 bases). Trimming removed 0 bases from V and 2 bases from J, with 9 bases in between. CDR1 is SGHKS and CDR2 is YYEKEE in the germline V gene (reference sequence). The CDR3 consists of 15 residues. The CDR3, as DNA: TGTGCCAGCAGCTTGGTGGCGGGCACCTACAATGAGCAGTTCTTC. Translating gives CASSLVAGTYNEQFF.

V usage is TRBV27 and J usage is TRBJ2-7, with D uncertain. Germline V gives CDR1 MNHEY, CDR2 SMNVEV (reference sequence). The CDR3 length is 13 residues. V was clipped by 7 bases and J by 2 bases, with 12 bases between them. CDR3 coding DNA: TGTGCCAGCACCCCTATCCCCCCCTACGAGCAGTACTTC. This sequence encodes CASTPIPPYEQYF.

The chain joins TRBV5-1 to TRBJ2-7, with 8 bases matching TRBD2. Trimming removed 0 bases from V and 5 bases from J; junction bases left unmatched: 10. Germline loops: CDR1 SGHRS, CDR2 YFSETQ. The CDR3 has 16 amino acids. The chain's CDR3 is CASSLGPRGRLNEQYF. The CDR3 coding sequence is TGCGCCAGCAGCTTGGGCCCCCGCGGGAGGCTAAACGAGCAGTACTTC.

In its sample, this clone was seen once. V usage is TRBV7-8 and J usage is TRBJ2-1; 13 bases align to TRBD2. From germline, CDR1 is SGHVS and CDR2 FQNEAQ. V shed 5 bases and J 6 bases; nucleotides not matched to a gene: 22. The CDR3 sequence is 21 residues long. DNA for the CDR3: TGTGCCAGCAGCCCCGCCCTGGGGACAGGGCTAGGACTAGCGGGGGCCAATGAGCAGTTCTTC. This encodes CASSPALGTGLGLAGANEQFF.

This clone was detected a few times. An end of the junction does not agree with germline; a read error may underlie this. CDR3 loop: CAWRDSGSDSF. CDR3 DNA sequence: TGTGCCTGGAGAGACTCCGGTAGCGACTCTTTC. V is TRBV30 and J is TRBJ2-7; TRBD2 is a possible D gene (5 bases). The CDR3 totals 11 residues. Germline lookup yields CDR1 GTSNPN and CDR2 SVGIG (reference sequence).

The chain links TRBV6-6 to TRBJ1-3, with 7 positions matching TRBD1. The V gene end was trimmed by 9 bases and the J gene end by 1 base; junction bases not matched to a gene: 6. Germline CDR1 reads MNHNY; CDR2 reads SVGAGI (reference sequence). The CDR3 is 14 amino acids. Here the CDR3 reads CASRDSWSGNTIYF. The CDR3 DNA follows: TGTGCCAGTAGGGACAGCTGGTCTGGAAACACCATATATTTT.

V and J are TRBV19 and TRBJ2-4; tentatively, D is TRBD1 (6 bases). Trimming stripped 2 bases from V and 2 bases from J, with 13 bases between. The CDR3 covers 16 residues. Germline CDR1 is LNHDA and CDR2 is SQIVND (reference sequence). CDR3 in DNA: TGTGCCAGTAGTATATTGTGGCAGGGGACCAAAAACATTCAGTACTTC. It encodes CASSILWQGTKNIQYF.

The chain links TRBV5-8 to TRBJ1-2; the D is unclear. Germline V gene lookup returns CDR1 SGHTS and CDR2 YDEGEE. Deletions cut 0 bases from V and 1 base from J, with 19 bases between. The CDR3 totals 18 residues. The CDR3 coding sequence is TGTGCCAGCAGCTTGGGCGAGGTAGAGGCGCGGATTAACTATGGCTACACCTTC. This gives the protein CASSLGEVEARINYGYTF.

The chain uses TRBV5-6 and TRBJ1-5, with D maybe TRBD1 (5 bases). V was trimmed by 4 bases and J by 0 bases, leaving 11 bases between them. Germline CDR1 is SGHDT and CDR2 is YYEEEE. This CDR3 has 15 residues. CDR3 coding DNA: TGTGCCAGCAGCCAACAGGTATATAGCAATCAGCCCCAGCATTTT. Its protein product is CASSQQVYSNQPQHF. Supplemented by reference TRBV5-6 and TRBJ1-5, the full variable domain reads DAGVTQSPTHLIKTRGQQVTLRCSPKSGHDTVSWYQQALGQGPQFIFQYYEEEERQRGNFPDRFSGHQFPNYSSELNVNALLLGDSALYLCASSQQVYSNQPQHFGDGTRLSIL.

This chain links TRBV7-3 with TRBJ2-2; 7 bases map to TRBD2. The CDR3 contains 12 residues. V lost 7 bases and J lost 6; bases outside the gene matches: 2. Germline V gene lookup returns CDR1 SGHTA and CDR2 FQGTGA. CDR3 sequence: CASTRGAGELFF. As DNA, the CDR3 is TGTGCCAGCACCCGGGGGGCCGGGGAGCTGTTTTTT.

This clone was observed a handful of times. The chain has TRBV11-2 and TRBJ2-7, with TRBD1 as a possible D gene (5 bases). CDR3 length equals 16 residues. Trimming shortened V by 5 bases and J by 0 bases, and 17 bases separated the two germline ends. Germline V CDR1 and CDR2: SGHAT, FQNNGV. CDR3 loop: CASSADIEKLSYEQYF. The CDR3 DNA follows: TGTGCCAGCAGCGCGGACATTGAGAAACTCTCCTACGAGCAGTACTTC.

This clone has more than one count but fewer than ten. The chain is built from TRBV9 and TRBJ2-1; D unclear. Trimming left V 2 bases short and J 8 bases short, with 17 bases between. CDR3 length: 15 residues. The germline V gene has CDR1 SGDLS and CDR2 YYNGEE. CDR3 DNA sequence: TGTGCCAGCAGCGTGGAAGAGGTGGTAGCCTATGAGCAGTTCTTC. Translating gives CASSVEEVVAYEQFF.

In DNA form, the CDR3 reads TGTGCCAGCAGTTACTCAGCGGGAGGGCGACTCTATGAGCAGTTCTTC. This sequence encodes CASSYSAGGRLYEQFF. The chain couples TRBV27 to TRBJ2-1, with 10 bases identical to TRBD2. Germline assignment: CDR1 MNHEY and CDR2 SMNVEV (reference sequence). J was trimmed by 8 bases and V by 4 bases; bases with no gene match: 11. The CDR3 runs to 16 residues.

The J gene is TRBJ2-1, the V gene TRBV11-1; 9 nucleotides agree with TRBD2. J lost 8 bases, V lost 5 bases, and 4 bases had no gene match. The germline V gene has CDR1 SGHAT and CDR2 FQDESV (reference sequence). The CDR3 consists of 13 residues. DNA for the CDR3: TGTGCCAGCAGCCGGACTAGCGCCGATGAGCAGTTCTTC. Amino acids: CASSRTSADEQFF. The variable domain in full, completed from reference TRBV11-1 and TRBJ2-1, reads EAEVAQSPRYKITEKSQAVAFWCDPISGHATLYWYRQILGQGPELLVQFQDESVVDDSQLPKDRFSAERLKGVDSTLKIQPAELGDSAMYLCASSRTSADEQFFGPGTRLTVL.

Written as DNA, the CDR3 is TGTGCCAGCAGTCTCGTGGCGGGAAAACATGAGCAGTTCTTC. Encoded protein: CASSLVAGKHEQFF. The chain uses TRBV28 and TRBJ2-1; perhaps TRBD2 as D (6 bases). The CDR3 runs to 14 residues. V lost 5 bases to trimming and J lost 8 bases, with 16 bases between them. CDR1 MDHEN and CDR2 SYDVKM come from the germline V gene.

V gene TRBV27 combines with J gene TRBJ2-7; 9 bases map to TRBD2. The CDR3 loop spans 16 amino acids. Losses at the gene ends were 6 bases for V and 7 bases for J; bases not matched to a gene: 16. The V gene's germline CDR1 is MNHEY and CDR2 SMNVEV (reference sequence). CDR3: CASSVLLAGGPYEQYF. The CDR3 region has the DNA TGTGCCAGCAGCGTGCTGCTCGCGGGAGGGCCTTATGAGCAGTACTTC.

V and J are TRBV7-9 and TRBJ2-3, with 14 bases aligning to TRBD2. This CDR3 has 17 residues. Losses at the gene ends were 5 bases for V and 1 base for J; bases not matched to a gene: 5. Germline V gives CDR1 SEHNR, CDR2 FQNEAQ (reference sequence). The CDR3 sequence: CASSLPGLAGGTDTQYF. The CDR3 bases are TGTGCCAGCAGCCTCCCGGGACTAGCGGGAGGCACAGATACGCAGTATTTT.

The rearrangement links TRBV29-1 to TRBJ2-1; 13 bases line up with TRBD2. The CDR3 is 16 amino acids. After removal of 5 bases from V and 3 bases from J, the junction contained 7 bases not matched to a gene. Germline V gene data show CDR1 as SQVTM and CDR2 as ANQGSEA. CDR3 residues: CSVTGLAGPIYNEQFF. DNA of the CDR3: TGCAGCGTTACGGGACTAGCGGGACCGATCTACAATGAGCAGTTCTTC.